This is a list of T cell receptor beta chains from one sample in a study of OX40 agonist ivuxolimab in advanced cancers. Produced via immunoSEQ multiplex PCR; TCRdb's table is partial and in-frame only. Of about 72,000 clones in the sample, 75% to 90% were seen once. The starting material was CD4+ or CD8+ T cells sorted from blood, obtained in a trial of the OX40 agonist ivuxolimab. These TCRs come from an adult with an advanced solid tumor such as melanoma, head and neck, liver or kidney cancer. Each CDR3 is given with its conserved first and last residue. The D gene is left open where the match is weak.

J gene: TRBJ2-7
D gene: TRBD1
V gene: TRBV6-1
CDR3 protein: CASSEGTGGREQYF

J gene: TRBJ2-5
D gene: .
V gene: TRBV9
CDR3 protein: CASSVGVQQETQYF

J gene: TRBJ2-7
D gene: TRBD1
V gene: TRBV18
CDR3 protein: CASSPKDRVYEQYF

J gene: TRBJ1-2
D gene: .
V gene: TRBV5-8
CDR3 protein: CASSNRDRYGYTF

J gene: TRBJ2-6
D gene: TRBD2
V gene: TRBV7-8
CDR3 protein: CASTLAGVSGANVLTF

J gene: TRBJ1-3
D gene: TRBD1
V gene: TRBV10-3
CDR3 protein: CAISSTGAYSGNTIYF

J gene: TRBJ1-3
D gene: TRBD1
V gene: TRBV18
CDR3 protein: CASSPTGFGNTIYF

J gene: TRBJ1-3
D gene: TRBD1
V gene: TRBV9
CDR3 protein: CASSTRQGVDTIYF

J gene: TRBJ1-1
D gene: TRBD1
V gene: TRBV6-1
CDR3 protein: CASSSDRVKVTEAFF

J gene: TRBJ1-1
D gene: .
V gene: TRBV23-1
CDR3 protein: CASSQMGAQLAAFF

J gene: TRBJ2-7
D gene: TRBD2
V gene: TRBV30
CDR3 protein: CAWEAGATYEQYF

J gene: TRBJ2-2
D gene: .
V gene: TRBV7-2
CDR3 protein: CASSLPGLSANTGELFF

J gene: TRBJ2-7
D gene: .
V gene: TRBV19
CDR3 protein: CASSLGRSYEQYF

J gene: TRBJ2-1
D gene: .
V gene: TRBV7-7
CDR3 protein: CASSLGVGGPSDEQFF

J gene: TRBJ1-5
D gene: .
V gene: TRBV9
CDR3 protein: CASSVGVGEGQPQHF

J gene: TRBJ2-1
D gene: TRBD1
V gene: TRBV2
CDR3 protein: CASGKGQGANNEQFF

J gene: TRBJ2-6
D gene: .
V gene: TRBV19
CDR3 protein: CASSMQGGGANVLTF

J gene: TRBJ1-5
D gene: .
V gene: TRBV19
CDR3 protein: CASSITQTDNQPQHF